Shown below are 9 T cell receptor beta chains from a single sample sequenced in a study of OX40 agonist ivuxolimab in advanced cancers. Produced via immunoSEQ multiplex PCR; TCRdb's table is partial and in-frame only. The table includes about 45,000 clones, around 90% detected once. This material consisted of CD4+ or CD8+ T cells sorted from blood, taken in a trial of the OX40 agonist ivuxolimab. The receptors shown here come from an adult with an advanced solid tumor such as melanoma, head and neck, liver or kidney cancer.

CDR3 in amino acids: CASSQGDADEQYF. DNA of the CDR3: TGTGCCAGCAGCCAGGGAGACGCGGACGAGCAGTACTTC. The chain couples TRBV4-2 to TRBJ2-7; tentatively, D is TRBD2 (5 bases). The CDR3 runs 13 residues. Trimming took 3 bases from V and 5 from J, leaving 11 bases between them. Germline CDR1 is LGHNA and CDR2 is YNFKEQ.

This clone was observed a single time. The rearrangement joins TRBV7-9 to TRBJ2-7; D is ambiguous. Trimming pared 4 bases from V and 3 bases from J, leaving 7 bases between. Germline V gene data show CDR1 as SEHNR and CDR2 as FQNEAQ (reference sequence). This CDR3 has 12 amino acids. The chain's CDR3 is CASSSQLYEQYF. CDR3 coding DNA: TGTGCCAGCAGCTCCCAACTCTACGAGCAGTACTTC.

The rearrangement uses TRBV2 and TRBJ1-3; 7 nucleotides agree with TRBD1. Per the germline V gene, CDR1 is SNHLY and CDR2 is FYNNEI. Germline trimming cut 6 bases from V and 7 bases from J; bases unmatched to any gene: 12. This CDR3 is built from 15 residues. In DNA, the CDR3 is TGTGCCAGCAGAGAACAGACAGGGAGTTTGAACACCATATATTTT. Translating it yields CASREQTGSLNTIYF.

DNA for the CDR3: TGTGCCAGCTGGAGAGGGGGGGTCCAAGAGACCCAGTACTTC. Translating gives CASWRGGVQETQYF. The chain links TRBV28 to TRBJ2-5, with D maybe TRBD2 (7 bases). The CDR3 runs 14 residues. CDR1 MDHEN and CDR2 SYDVKM come from the germline V gene. The V end lost 8 bases, the J end lost 1 base, and 14 bases lay between the germline ends. Using reference TRBV28 and TRBJ2-5 for the parts outside the CDR3, the full variable domain is DVKVTQSSRYLVKRTGEKVFLECVQDMDHENMFWYRQDPGLGLRLIYFSYDVKMKEKGDIPEGYSVSREKKERFSLILESASTNQTSMYLCASWRGGVQETQYFGPGTRLLVL.

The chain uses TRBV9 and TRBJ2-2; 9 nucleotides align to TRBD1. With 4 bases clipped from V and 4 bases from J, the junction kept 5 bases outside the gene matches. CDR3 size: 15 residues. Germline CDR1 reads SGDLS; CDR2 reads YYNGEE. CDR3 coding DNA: TGTGCCAGCAGCCCCAGACAGGGGGGCACCGGGGAGCTGTTTTTT. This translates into CASSPRQGGTGELFF.

As DNA, the CDR3 is TGTGCCAGCAGCTCCTCGCTAGCGGGAGTCTACGAGCAGTACTTC. Residues: CASSSSLAGVYEQYF. The V and J genes are TRBV6-5 and TRBJ2-7, with 10 positions matching TRBD2. CDR1 and CDR2 from the germline V gene are MNHEY and SVGAGI. Trimming removed 6 bases from V and 3 bases from J; junction bases left unmatched: 8. The CDR3 is 15 residues long.

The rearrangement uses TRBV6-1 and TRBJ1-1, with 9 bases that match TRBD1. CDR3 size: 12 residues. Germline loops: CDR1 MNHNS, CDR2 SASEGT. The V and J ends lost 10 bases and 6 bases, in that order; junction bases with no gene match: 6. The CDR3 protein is CAIRDRVPEAFF. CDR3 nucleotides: TGTGCCATCCGGGACAGGGTCCCTGAAGCTTTCTTT.

This chain's CDR3 is CASSLQGGYGYTF. As DNA, the CDR3 is TGCGCCAGCAGCCTGCAGGGCGGCTATGGCTACACCTTC. The chain joins TRBV4-1 to TRBJ1-2; possible D gene TRBD1, 5 bases. Looked up from germline, CDR1 is MGHRA and CDR2 is YSYEKL. Trimming took off 4 bases at V and 4 bases at J, with 10 bases between the two ends. The CDR3 runs 13 residues.

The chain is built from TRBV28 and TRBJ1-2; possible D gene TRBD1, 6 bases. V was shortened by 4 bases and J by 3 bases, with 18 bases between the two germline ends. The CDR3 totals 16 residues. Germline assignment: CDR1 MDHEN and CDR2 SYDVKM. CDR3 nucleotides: TGTGCCAGCAGTTCCCCGAAGGGGGGCCCGGACTATGGCTACACCTTC. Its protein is CASSSPKGGPDYGYTF.